The clone carrying this T cell receptor beta chain has a handful of counts. Its antigen is unidentified. This sample is part of a study of response to subunit inactivated influenza vaccine. Study-level points and caveats: Each seasonal influenza vaccination recruits few new T cells, the authors suggested.

Per the germline V gene, CDR1 is MDHEN and CDR2 is SYDVKM. V lost 6 bases and J lost 7; bases outside the gene matches: 8. CDR3 length equals 16 residues. Each CDR3 protein is one row after TCRdb ran MiXCR on the RT-PCR reads. The sample has around 480,000 distinct CDR3 sequences, approximately 15% seen once. This TCR derives from a man between 50 and 69 years old who received an inactivated influenza vaccine. The specimen was CD4+ T cells sorted from PBMCs, collected about 24 months after vaccination. This rearrangement joins TRBV28 to TRBJ2-2; TRBD2 agrees at 13 bases. CDR3 sequence: CASSPGTSGILGELFF. The CDR3 DNA reads TGTGCCAGCAGCCCCGGGACTAGCGGGATACTCGGGGAGCTGTTTTTT.